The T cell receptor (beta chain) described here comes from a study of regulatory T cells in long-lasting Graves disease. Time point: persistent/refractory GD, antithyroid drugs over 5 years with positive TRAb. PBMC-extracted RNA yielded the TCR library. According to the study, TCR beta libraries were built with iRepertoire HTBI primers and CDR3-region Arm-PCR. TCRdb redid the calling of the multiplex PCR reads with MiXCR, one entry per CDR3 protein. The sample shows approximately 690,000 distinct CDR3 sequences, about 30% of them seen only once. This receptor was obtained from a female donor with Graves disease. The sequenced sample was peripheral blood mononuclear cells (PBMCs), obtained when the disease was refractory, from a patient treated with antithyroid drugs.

CDR3 sequence (DNA): TGCAGTGCTATAGAAGGGGCCCCCTACGAGCAGTACTTC. This gives the protein CSAIEGAPYEQYF. V gene TRBV20-1 combines with J gene TRBJ2-7; tentative D call: TRBD1 (5 bases). The V gene's germline CDR1 is DFQATT and CDR2 SNEGSKA (reference sequence). The CDR3 has 13 amino acids. V was pared by 4 bases and J by 2 bases, with 12 bases between.